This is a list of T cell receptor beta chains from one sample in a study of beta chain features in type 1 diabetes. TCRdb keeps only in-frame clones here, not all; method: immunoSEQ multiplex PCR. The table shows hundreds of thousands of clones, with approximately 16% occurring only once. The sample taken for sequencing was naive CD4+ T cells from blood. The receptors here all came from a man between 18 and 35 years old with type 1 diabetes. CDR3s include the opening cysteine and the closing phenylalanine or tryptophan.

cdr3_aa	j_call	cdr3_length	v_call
CASSDTKGGDTQYF	TRBJ2-3	14	TRBV14
CASSQASGSTDTQYF	TRBJ2-3	15	TRBV4-3
CASSRGGRTDTQYF	TRBJ2-3	14	TRBV27
CASSLDAGSTYEQYF	TRBJ2-7	15	TRBV7-2
CASSFLQTNYGYTF	TRBJ1-2	14	TRBV7-2
CASSLLQGPYGYTF	TRBJ1-2	14	TRBV7-9
CASSAPLAGNTGELFF	TRBJ2-2	16	TRBV5-1
CATHKGRNYGYTF	TRBJ1-2	13	TRBV19
CASSLRAGVGTDTQYF	TRBJ2-3	16	TRBV5-6
CASSLLRTDGTQYF	TRBJ2-5	14	TRBV11-2
CAWSLWRGRGYNEQFF	TRBJ2-1	16	TRBV30
CASSEAGGAAYEQYF	TRBJ2-7	15	TRBV7-2
CASASGEIGTQYF	TRBJ2-5	13	TRBV7-2
CASTARGQSYEQYF	TRBJ2-7	14	TRBV28
CASSLAGGQGLDTQYF	TRBJ2-3	16	TRBV5-4
CASSSSRYGYTF	TRBJ1-2	12	TRBV7-2
CASSRTGELFF	TRBJ2-2	11	TRBV9
CAWSLPVSSYEQYF	TRBJ2-7	14	TRBV30
CASSDSRQYNEQFF	TRBJ2-1	14	TRBV25-1
CASSPKGEWKTQYF	TRBJ2-5	14	TRBV7-9
CASSRGGRAGELFF	TRBJ2-2	14	TRBV4-3
CASSYGAGGEQFF	TRBJ2-1	13	TRBV7-9
CASSSAGSGKRGSYNEQFF	TRBJ2-1	19	TRBV18
CASSHTDTQYF	TRBJ2-3	11	TRBV28
CASRPGQNSNQPQHF	TRBJ1-5	15	TRBV19
CASSTGIDTEAFF	TRBJ1-1	13	TRBV11-3
CASKEGIWNTEAFF	TRBJ1-1	14	TRBV5-4
CASSVGLAASYEQYF	TRBJ2-7	15	TRBV11-2
CASSSRTSSRDEQFF	TRBJ2-1	15	TRBV19
CASSFSRGGGWNEQFF	TRBJ2-1	16	TRBV28
CASSPGTRNEQFF	TRBJ2-1	13	TRBV18
CASSAGLAGEADTQYF	TRBJ2-3	16	TRBV5-1
CASSRSVPLNEQFF	TRBJ2-1	14	TRBV5-1
CASSSQFGGGASTDTQYF	TRBJ2-3	18	TRBV28
CASSQGENYGYTF	TRBJ1-2	13	TRBV28
CASSSTTGTGELFF	TRBJ2-2	14	TRBV7-9
CASSPPSPQETQYF	TRBJ2-5	14	TRBV18
CASRRQETGELFF	TRBJ2-2	13	TRBV28
CAWSGTGGSKQYF	TRBJ2-7	13	TRBV30
CASSLPNYRGEQYF	TRBJ2-7	14	TRBV28
CASNVGETQYF	TRBJ2-5	11	TRBV2
CASSQDFGVRKPQHF	TRBJ1-5	15	TRBV4-2
CASSVEGASGTGDTQYF	TRBJ2-3	17	TRBV9
CASSEPGHRIDEQFF	TRBJ2-1	15	TRBV25-1
CASSWPKSNYGYTF	TRBJ1-2	14	TRBV28
CSVSGQKVQETQYF	TRBJ2-5	14	TRBV29-1
CASSLARLGAGNGYTF	TRBJ1-2	16	TRBV7-2
CASSRDSADTQYF	TRBJ2-3	13	TRBV7-2
CAWSGQPQETQYF	TRBJ2-5	13	TRBV30
CASSYEPDSFSVTFF	TRBJ1-1	15	TRBV6-5
CASSLLFSQETQYF	TRBJ2-5	14	TRBV19
CAWSFDRTDGSYNSPLHF	TRBJ1-6	18	TRBV30
CASSTGITPGYTF	TRBJ1-2	13	TRBV6-6
CASSAQGSNTEAFF	TRBJ1-1	14	TRBV4-3
CASALLGGGENIQYF	TRBJ2-4	15	TRBV27
CASSAETGGIDEQYF	TRBJ2-7	15	TRBV27
CASSLTGGPAEQYF	TRBJ2-7	14	TRBV5-1
CASTIPGTEAFF	TRBJ1-1	12	TRBV6-1